Listed below are T cell receptor beta chains from one sample, sequenced in a study of T cells in Graves' hyperthyroidism and ophthalmopathy. MiXCR, run by TCRdb on the multiplex PCR reads, gives a single entry per CDR3 protein. This table has about 460,000 distinct CDR3 sequences, under 25% appearing once. The sequenced sample consisted of blood. All receptors come from a woman between 70 and 85 years old with Graves' ophthalmopathy. Both conserved end residues are part of each CDR3. Fields, in order: V gene, D gene, J gene, clone size, CDR3 protein, CDR3 DNA. The D gene is left open where the match is weak. Clone size is shown for a subset of rows, as once, few, many or a class of expanded clone.

v_gene: TRBV2
d_gene: NA
j_gene: TRBJ2-7
abundance: many
CDR3aa: CASSTDSSYEQYF
CDR3nt: TGTGCCAGCAGCACAGATTCCTCCTACGAGCAGTACTTC

v_gene: TRBV28
d_gene: NA
j_gene: TRBJ1-5
abundance: few
CDR3aa: CASSFPTENQPQHF
CDR3nt: TGTGCCAGCAGTTTCCCGACAGAAAATCAGCCCCAGCATTTT

v_gene: TRBV9
d_gene: NA
j_gene: TRBJ2-2
abundance: NA
CDR3aa: CASSVESGTGGELFF
CDR3nt: TGTGCCAGCAGCGTAGAGTCAGGGACCGGCGGGGAGCTGTTTTTT

v_gene: TRBV6-1
d_gene: NA
j_gene: TRBJ1-3
abundance: NA
CDR3aa: CASSSSISGNTIYF
CDR3nt: TGTGCCAGCTCATCATCAATCTCTGGAAACACCATATATTTT

v_gene: TRBV24-1
d_gene: NA
j_gene: TRBJ1-5
abundance: many
CDR3aa: CATIPGQRSNQPQHF
CDR3nt: TGTGCCACCATCCCAGGGCAGAGGAGCAATCAGCCCCAGCATTTT

v_gene: TRBV28
d_gene: NA
j_gene: TRBJ2-7
abundance: many
CDR3aa: CASSPQGTEQYF
CDR3nt: TGTGCCAGCAGTCCCCAGGGTACCGAGCAGTACTTC

v_gene: TRBV7-8
d_gene: NA
j_gene: TRBJ1-3
abundance: many
CDR3aa: CASSLGRSSGNTIYF
CDR3nt: TGTGCCAGCAGCTTAGGCAGAAGCTCTGGAAACACCATATATTTT

v_gene: TRBV28
d_gene: TRBD1
j_gene: TRBJ1-6
abundance: NA
CDR3aa: CASITSGTGVYNSPLHF
CDR3nt: TGTGCCAGCATAACCTCCGGGACAGGCGTCTATAATTCACCCCTCCACTTT

v_gene: TRBV7-6
d_gene: NA
j_gene: TRBJ2-2
abundance: NA
CDR3aa: CASSLESPGRGTGELFF
CDR3nt: TGTGCCAGCAGCTTAGAATCCCCGGGACGTGGGACCGGGGAGCTGTTTTTT

v_gene: TRBV3-1
d_gene: TRBD2
j_gene: TRBJ2-1
abundance: few
CDR3aa: CASSHLLGLAGGEQFF
CDR3nt: TGTGCCAGCAGCCATCTCCTGGGACTAGCGGGAGGTGAGCAGTTCTTC

v_gene: TRBV7-2
d_gene: NA
j_gene: TRBJ1-2
abundance: few
CDR3aa: CASSWQDYGYTF
CDR3nt: TGTGCCAGCAGCTGGCAGGACTATGGCTACACCTTC

v_gene: TRBV4-3
d_gene: NA
j_gene: TRBJ2-3
abundance: NA
CDR3aa: CASSHVPDTQYF
CDR3nt: TGCGCCAGCAGCCACGTACCGGATACGCAGTATTTT

v_gene: TRBV5-6
d_gene: TRBD1
j_gene: TRBJ1-1
abundance: few
CDR3aa: CASTPTGVNTEAFF
CDR3nt: TGTGCCAGCACCCCCACAGGGGTCAACACTGAAGCTTTCTTT

v_gene: TRBV7-9
d_gene: TRBD1
j_gene: TRBJ1-4
abundance: NA
CDR3aa: CASSSQGARDEKLFF
CDR3nt: TGTGCCAGCAGCTCTCAGGGGGCCAGGGATGAAAAACTGTTTTTT

v_gene: TRBV28
d_gene: NA
j_gene: TRBJ1-5
abundance: NA
CDR3aa: CASSSPGHYNQPQHF
CDR3nt: TGTGCCAGCAGTTCCCCCGGACACTACAATCAGCCCCAGCATTTT

v_gene: TRBV6-6
d_gene: TRBD1
j_gene: TRBJ2-4
abundance: few
CDR3aa: CASSYSQGTKNIQYF
CDR3nt: TGTGCCAGCAGTTACTCACAGGGGACCAAAAACATTCAGTACTTC

v_gene: TRBV27
d_gene: NA
j_gene: TRBJ1-5
abundance: many
CDR3aa: CASSPSVNGNQPQHF
CDR3nt: TGTGCCAGCAGCCCCAGCGTAAATGGCAATCAGCCCCAGCATTTT

v_gene: TRBV3-1
d_gene: NA
j_gene: TRBJ2-1
abundance: many
CDR3aa: CASTPFRDNSYNEQFF
CDR3nt: TGTGCCAGCACCCCATTCCGGGACAACTCCTACAATGAGCAGTTCTTC